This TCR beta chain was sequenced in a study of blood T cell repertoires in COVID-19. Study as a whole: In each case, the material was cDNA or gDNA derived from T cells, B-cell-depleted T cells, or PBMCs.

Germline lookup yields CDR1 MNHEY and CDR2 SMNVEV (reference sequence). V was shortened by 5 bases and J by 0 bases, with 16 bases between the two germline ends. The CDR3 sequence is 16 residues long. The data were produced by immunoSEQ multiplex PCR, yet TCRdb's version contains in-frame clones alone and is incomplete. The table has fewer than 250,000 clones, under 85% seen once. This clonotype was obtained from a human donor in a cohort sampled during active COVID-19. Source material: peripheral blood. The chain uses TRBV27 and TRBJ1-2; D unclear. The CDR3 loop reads CASSPIGRGTNYGYTF. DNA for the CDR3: TGTGCCAGCAGTCCTATCGGACGGGGAACTAACTATGGCTACACCTTC.